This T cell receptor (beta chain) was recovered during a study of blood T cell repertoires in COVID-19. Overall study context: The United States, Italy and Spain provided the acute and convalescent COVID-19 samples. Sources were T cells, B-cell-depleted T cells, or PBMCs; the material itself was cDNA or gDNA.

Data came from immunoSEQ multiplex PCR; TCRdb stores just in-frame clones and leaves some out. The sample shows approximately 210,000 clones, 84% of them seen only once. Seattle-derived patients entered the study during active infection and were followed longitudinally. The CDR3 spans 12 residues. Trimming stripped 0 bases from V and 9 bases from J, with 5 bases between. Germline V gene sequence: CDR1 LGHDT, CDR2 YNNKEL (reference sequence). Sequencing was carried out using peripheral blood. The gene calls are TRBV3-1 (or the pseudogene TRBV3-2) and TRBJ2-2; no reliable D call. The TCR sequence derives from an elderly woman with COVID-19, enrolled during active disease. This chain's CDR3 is CASSQDRWELFF. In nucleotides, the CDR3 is TGTGCCAGCAGCCAAGACCGGTGGGAGCTGTTTTTT.